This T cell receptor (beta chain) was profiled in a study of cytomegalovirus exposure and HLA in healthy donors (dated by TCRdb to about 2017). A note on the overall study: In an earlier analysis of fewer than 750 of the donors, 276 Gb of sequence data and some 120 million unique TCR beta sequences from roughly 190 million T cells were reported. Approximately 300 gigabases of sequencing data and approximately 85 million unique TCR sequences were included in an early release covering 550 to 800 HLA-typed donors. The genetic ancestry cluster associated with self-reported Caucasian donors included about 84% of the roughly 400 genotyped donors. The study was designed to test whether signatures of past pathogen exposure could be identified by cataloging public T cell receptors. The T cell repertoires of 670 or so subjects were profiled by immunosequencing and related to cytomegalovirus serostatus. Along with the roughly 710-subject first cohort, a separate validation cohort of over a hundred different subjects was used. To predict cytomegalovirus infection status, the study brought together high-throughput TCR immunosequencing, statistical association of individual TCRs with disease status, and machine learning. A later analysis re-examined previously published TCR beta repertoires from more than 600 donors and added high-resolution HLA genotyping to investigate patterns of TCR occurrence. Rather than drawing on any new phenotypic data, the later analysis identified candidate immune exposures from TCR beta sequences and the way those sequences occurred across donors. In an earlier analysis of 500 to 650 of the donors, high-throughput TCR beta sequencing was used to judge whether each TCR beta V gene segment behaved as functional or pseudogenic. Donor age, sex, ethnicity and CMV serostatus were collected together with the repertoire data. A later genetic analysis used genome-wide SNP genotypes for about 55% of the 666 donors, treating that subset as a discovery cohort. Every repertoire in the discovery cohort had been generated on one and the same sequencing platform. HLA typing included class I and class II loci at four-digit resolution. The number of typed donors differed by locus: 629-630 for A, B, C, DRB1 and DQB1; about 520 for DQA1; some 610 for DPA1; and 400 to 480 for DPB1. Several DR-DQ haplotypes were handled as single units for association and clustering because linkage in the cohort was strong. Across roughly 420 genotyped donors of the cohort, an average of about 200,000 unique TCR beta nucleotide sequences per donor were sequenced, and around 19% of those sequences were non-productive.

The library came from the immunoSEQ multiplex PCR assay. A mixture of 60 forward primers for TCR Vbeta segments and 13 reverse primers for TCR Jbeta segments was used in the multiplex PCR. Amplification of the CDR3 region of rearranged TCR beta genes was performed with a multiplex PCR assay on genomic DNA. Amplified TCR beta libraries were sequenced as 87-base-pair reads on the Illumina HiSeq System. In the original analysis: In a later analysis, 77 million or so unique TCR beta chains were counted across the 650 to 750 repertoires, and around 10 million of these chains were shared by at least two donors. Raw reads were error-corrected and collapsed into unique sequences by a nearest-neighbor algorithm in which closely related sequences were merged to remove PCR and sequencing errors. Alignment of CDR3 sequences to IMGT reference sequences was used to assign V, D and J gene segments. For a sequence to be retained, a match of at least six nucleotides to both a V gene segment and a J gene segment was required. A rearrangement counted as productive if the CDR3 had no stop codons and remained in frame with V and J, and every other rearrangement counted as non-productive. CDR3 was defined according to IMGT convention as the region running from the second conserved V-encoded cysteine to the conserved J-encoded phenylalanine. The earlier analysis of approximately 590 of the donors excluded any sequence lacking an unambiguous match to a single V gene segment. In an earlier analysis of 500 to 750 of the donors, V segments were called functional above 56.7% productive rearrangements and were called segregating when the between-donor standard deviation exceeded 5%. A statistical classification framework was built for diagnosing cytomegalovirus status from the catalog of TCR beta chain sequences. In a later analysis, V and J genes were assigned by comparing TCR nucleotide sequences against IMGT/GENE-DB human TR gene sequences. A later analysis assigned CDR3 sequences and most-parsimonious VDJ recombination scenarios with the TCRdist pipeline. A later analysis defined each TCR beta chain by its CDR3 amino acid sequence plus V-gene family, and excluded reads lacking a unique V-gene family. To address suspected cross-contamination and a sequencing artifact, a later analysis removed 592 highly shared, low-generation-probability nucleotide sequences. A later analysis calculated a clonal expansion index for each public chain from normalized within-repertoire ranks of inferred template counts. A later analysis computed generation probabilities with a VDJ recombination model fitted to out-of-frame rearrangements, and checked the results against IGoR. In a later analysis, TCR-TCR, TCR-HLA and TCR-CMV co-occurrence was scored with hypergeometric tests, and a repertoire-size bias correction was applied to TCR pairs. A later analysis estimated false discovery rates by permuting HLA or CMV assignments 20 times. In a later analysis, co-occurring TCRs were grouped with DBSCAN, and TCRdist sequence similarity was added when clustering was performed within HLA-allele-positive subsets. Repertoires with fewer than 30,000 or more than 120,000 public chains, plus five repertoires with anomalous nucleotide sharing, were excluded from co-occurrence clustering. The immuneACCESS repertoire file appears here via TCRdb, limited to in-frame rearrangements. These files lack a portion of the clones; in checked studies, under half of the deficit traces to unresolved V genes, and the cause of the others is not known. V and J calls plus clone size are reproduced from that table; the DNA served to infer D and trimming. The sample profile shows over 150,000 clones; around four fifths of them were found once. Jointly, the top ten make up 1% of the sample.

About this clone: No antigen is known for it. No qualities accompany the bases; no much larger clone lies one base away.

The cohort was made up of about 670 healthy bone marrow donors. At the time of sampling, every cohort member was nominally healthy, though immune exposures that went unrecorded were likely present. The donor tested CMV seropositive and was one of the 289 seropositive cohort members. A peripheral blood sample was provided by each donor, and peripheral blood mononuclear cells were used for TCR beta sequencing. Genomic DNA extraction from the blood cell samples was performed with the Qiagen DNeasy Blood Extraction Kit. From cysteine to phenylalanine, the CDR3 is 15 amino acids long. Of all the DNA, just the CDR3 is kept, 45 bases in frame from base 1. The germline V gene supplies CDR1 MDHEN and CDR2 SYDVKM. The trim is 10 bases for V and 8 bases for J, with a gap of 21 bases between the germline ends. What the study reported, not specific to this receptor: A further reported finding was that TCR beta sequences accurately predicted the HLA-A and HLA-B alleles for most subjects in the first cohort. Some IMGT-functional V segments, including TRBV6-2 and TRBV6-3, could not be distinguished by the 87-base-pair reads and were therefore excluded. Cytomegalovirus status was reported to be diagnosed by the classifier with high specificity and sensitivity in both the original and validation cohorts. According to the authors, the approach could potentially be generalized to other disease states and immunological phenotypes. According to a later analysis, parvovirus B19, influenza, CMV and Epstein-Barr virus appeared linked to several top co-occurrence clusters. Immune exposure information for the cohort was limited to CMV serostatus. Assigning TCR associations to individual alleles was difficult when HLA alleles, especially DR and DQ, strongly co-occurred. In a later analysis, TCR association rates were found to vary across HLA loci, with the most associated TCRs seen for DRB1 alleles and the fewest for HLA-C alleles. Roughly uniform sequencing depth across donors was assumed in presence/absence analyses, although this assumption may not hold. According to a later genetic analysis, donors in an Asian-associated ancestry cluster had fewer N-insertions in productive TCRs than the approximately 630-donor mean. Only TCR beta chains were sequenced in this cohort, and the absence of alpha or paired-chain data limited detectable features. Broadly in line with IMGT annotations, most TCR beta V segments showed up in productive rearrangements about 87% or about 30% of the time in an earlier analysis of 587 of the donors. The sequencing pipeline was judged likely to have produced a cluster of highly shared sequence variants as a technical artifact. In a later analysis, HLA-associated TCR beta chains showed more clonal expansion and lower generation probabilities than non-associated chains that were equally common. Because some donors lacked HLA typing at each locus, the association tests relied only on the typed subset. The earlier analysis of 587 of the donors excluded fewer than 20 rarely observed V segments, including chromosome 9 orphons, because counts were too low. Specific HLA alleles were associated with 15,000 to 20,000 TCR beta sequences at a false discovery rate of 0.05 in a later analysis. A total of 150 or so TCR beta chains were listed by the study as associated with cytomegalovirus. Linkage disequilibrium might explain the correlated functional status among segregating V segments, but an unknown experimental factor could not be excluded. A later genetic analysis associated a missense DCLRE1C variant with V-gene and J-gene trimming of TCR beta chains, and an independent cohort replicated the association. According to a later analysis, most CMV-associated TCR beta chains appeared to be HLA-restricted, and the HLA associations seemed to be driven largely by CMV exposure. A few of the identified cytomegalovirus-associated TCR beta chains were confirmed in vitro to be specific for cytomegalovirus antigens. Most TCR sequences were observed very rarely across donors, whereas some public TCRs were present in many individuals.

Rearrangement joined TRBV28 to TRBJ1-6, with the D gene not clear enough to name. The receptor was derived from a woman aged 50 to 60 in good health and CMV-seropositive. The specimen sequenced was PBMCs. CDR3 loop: CATRPSDFIYSPLHF. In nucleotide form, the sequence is TGTGCCACCAGACCGTCGGACTTTATCTATTCACCCCTCCACTTT. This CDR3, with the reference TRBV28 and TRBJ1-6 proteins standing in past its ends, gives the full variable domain DVKVTQSSRYLVKRTGEKVFLECVQDMDHENMFWYRQDPGLGLRLIYFSYDVKMKEKGDIPEGYSVSREKKERFSLILESASTNQTSMYLCATRPSDFIYSPLHFGNGTRLTVT.